A selection of T cell receptor beta chains follows, all from one sample in a study of cytomegalovirus exposure and HLA in healthy donors. Sequencing was performed with immunoSEQ multiplex PCR; in TCRdb, only in-frame clones are kept and a portion is missing. Counted here are around 63,000 clones, approximately 80% occurring once; the ten biggest clones make up 2.5% to 3.5%. The sample consisted of PBMCs. The receptors were gathered from a woman between 25 and 40 years old in good health and CMV-seronegative. Both conserved end residues are part of each CDR3. The D gene is left open where the match is weak. Rows may omit the clone size; those that give it use once, few, many or a size class.

length: 19
V: TRBV10-2
D: TRBD2
size: once
J: TRBJ2-1
CDR3: CASSDIGLAGGPYYNEQFF
DNA: TGCGCCAGCAGTGATATAGGACTAGCGGGGGGGCCGTATTACAATGAGCAGTTCTTC

length: 15
V: TRBV5-1
D: NA
size: once
J: TRBJ1-1
CDR3: CASSLGGRLNTEAFF
DNA: TGCGCCAGCAGCTTGGGTGGCAGATTGAACACTGAAGCTTTCTTT

length: 14
V: TRBV28
D: TRBD1
size: NA
J: TRBJ1-1
CDR3: CASSSGQGYTEAFF
DNA: TGTGCCAGCAGTTCGGGACAGGGTTACACTGAAGCTTTCTTT

length: 15
V: TRBV19
D: TRBD1
size: NA
J: TRBJ1-2
CDR3: CASSPSLDRAYGYTF
DNA: TGTGCCAGTAGTCCATCCCTGGACAGGGCCTATGGCTACACCTTC

length: 16
V: TRBV4-2
D: NA
size: once
J: TRBJ2-7
CDR3: CASSQDEGGAPYEQYF
DNA: TGTGCCAGCAGCCAAGATGAAGGGGGGGCCCCCTACGAGCAGTACTTC

length: 18
V: TRBV19
D: TRBD1
size: NA
J: TRBJ1-5
CDR3: CASSILTPGQGSDQPQHF
DNA: TGTGCCAGTAGTATACTCACACCGGGACAGGGGTCCGATCAGCCCCAGCATTTT

length: 14
V: TRBV6-5
D: NA
size: NA
J: TRBJ1-6
CDR3: CASKPGDGISPLHF
DNA: TGTGCCAGCAAACCAGGGGATGGGATTTCACCCCTCCACTTT

length: 14
V: TRBV6-5
D: NA
size: NA
J: TRBJ2-5
CDR3: CASSYSQGGKTQYF
DNA: TGTGCCAGCAGTTACTCCCAGGGCGGGAAGACCCAGTACTTC

length: 16
V: TRBV6-4
D: TRBD2
size: NA
J: TRBJ2-3
CDR3: CASSGLAGDSTDTQYF
DNA: TGTGCCAGCAGTGGACTAGCGGGGGATAGCACAGATACGCAGTATTTT

length: 16
V: TRBV7-6
D: TRBD2
size: NA
J: TRBJ2-2
CDR3: CASRPLSGGDTGELFF
DNA: TGTGCCAGCAGACCCCTCAGCGGGGGTGACACCGGGGAGCTGTTTTTT

length: 15
V: TRBV28
D: NA
size: few
J: TRBJ2-7
CDR3: CASTIGPGGTYEQYF
DNA: TGTGCCAGCACTATCGGGCCCGGAGGCACCTACGAGCAGTACTTC

length: 13
V: TRBV7-2
D: NA
size: NA
J: TRBJ1-1
CDR3: CASSLDSNTEAFF
DNA: TGTGCCAGCAGCTTAGACAGTAACACTGAAGCTTTCTTT

length: 15
V: TRBV27
D: TRBD1
size: once
J: TRBJ2-2
CDR3: CASSLKDRDTGELFF
DNA: TGTGCCAGCAGTTTAAAGGACAGGGACACCGGGGAGCTGTTTTTT

length: 18
V: TRBV10-1
D: NA
size: NA
J: TRBJ2-3
CDR3: CASSESVWSAGRTDTQYF
DNA: TGCGCCAGCAGTGAGTCTGTCTGGAGTGCGGGGCGCACAGATACGCAGTATTTT

length: 15
V: TRBV4-2
D: NA
size: once
J: TRBJ2-7
CDR3: CASSQEEGTPGEQYF
DNA: TGTGCCAGCAGCCAAGAAGAAGGTACCCCGGGGGAGCAGTACTTC

length: 15
V: TRBV14
D: NA
size: NA
J: TRBJ1-2
CDR3: CASSRQGYPNYGYTF
DNA: TGTGCCAGCAGCCGCCAGGGGTATCCTAACTATGGCTACACCTTC

length: 12
V: TRBV5-1
D: NA
size: once
J: TRBJ1-1
CDR3: CASRAGDTEAFF
DNA: TGCGCCAGCAGGGCGGGGGACACTGAAGCTTTCTTT

length: 14
V: TRBV5-1
D: TRBD1
size: NA
J: TRBJ1-1
CDR3: CASSSHRGRSEAFF
DNA: TGCGCCAGCAGCTCTCACAGGGGGAGGTCTGAAGCTTTCTTT

length: 16
V: TRBV5-8
D: NA
size: once
J: TRBJ1-1
CDR3: CASSSPRVPVNTEAFF
DNA: TGTGCCAGCAGCTCCCCCCGCGTGCCCGTGAACACTGAAGCTTTCTTT

length: 15
V: TRBV30
D: TRBD2
size: once
J: TRBJ2-3
CDR3: CAATTSGGLTDTQYF
DNA: TGTGCCGCAACGACTAGCGGGGGATTAACAGATACGCAGTATTTT

length: 16
V: TRBV5-5
D: NA
size: NA
J: TRBJ2-6
CDR3: CASSFRLKSGANVLTF
DNA: TGTGCCAGCAGCTTCAGGTTAAAGTCTGGGGCCAACGTCCTGACTTTC

length: 19
V: TRBV19
D: TRBD2
size: NA
J: TRBJ2-7
CDR3: CASSMAPASGVGMAYEQYF
DNA: TGTGCCAGTAGTATGGCCCCAGCTAGCGGGGTGGGGATGGCCTACGAGCAGTACTTC

length: 14
V: TRBV6-6
D: TRBD1
size: once
J: TRBJ1-2
CDR3: CASSSGQYIYGYTF
DNA: TGTGCCAGCAGTTCGGGACAGTACATCTATGGCTACACCTTC

length: 15
V: TRBV28
D: TRBD2
size: NA
J: TRBJ2-5
CDR3: CAGLGSGGPGETQYF
DNA: TGTGCCGGCCTGGGTAGCGGGGGGCCAGGGGAGACCCAGTACTTC

length: 15
V: TRBV6-1
D: TRBD1
size: few
J: TRBJ2-2
CDR3: CASSSGQAFTGELFF
DNA: TGTGCCAGCAGCAGCGGACAGGCGTTCACCGGGGAGCTGTTTTTT

length: 14
V: TRBV9
D: TRBD1
size: NA
J: TRBJ2-7
CDR3: CASSGRTGGDEQYF
DNA: TGTGCCAGCAGCGGCAGGACAGGGGGCGACGAGCAGTACTTC

length: 12
V: TRBV2
D: NA
size: once
J: TRBJ1-4
CDR3: CASRQAEEKLFF
DNA: TGTGCCAGCAGACAGGCGGAAGAAAAACTGTTTTTT

length: 17
V: TRBV9
D: TRBD1
size: NA
J: TRBJ1-2
CDR3: CASSVDSGTGGMDGYTF
DNA: TGTGCCAGCAGCGTAGATTCTGGGACAGGGGGGATGGATGGCTACACCTTC

length: 14
V: TRBV19
D: TRBD1
size: NA
J: TRBJ2-7
CDR3: CASSPGQGNYEQYF
DNA: TGTGCCAGCAGCCCGGGACAGGGGAACTACGAGCAGTACTTC

length: 14
V: TRBV19
D: NA
size: NA
J: TRBJ1-1
CDR3: CASSIVPVGTEAFF
DNA: TGTGCCAGTAGTATAGTTCCGGTTGGTACTGAAGCTTTCTTT

length: 13
V: TRBV7-6
D: NA
size: NA
J: TRBJ1-2
CDR3: CASSFRGANGYTF
DNA: TGTGCCAGCAGCTTTCGGGGGGCGAATGGCTACACCTTC

length: 16
V: TRBV18
D: TRBD2
size: NA
J: TRBJ2-5
CDR3: CASSPRGLAGGETQYF
DNA: TGTGCCAGCTCACCCCGCGGACTAGCGGGGGGTGAGACCCAGTACTTC

length: 12
V: TRBV7-9
D: NA
size: NA
J: TRBJ2-3
CDR3: CASSPLGVTQYF
DNA: TGTGCCAGCAGCCCCCTGGGAGTTACGCAGTATTTT

length: 15
V: TRBV5-4
D: TRBD1
size: NA
J: TRBJ1-2
CDR3: CASSREQGSDYGYTF
DNA: TGTGCCAGCAGCAGGGAACAGGGGTCGGACTATGGCTACACCTTC

length: 16
V: TRBV28
D: TRBD1
size: few
J: TRBJ1-2
CDR3: CASSPGFETGSYGYTF
DNA: TGTGCCAGCAGCCCTGGGTTCGAGACAGGGTCCTATGGCTACACCTTC

length: 14
V: TRBV6-1
D: TRBD1
size: NA
J: TRBJ1-1
CDR3: CASKNGQGNTEAFF
DNA: TGTGCCAGCAAGAATGGACAGGGGAACACTGAAGCTTTCTTT

length: 14
V: TRBV5-1
D: TRBD2
size: NA
J: TRBJ2-3
CDR3: CASTGRGSTDTQYF
DNA: TGCGCCAGCACGGGGCGGGGGAGCACAGATACGCAGTATTTT